This T cell receptor (beta chain) was recovered during a study of cytomegalovirus exposure and HLA in healthy donors. Whole-study findings and limits: Researchers had no immune exposure information except CMV serostatus available. With DRB1 most and HLA-C fewest, TCR association rates differed between HLA loci in a later analysis.

Primers for the PCR totalled 60 Vbeta and 13 Jbeta. Generated by immunoSEQ multiplex PCR, the TCRdb table keeps only in-frame clones and is missing some. The repertoire consists of about 240,000 clones, with around 80% occurring once and the leading ten covering around 8%. Germline V lookup: CDR1 SEHNR, CDR2 FQNEAQ (reference sequence). Trimming took off 1 base at V and 1 base at J, with 11 bases between the two ends. The length of the CDR3 is 15 residues. Notes on this clone: The antigen is not known.

What was sequenced was PBMCs. V usage is TRBV7-9 and J usage is TRBJ2-7; the D is unclear. The TCR originated in an older woman in good health and CMV-seropositive. This CDR3 reads CASSLGRHGSYEQYF. In DNA, the CDR3 is TGTGCCAGCAGCTTAGGACGGCACGGGTCCTACGAGCAGTACTTC. Full variable domain (missing parts from reference TRBV7-9 and TRBJ2-7): DTGVSQNPRHKITKRGQNVTFRCDPISEHNRLYWYRQTLGQGPEFLTYFQNEAQLEKSRLLSDRFSAERPKGSFSTLEIQRTEQGDSAMYLCASSLGRHGSYEQYFGPGTRLTVT.